The clone carrying this T cell receptor (beta chain) was seen a single time. The ends lost 2 bases at V and 7 bases at J; junction bases unmatched: 8. The CDR3 totals 15 residues. Germline V gene lookup returns CDR1 SGHDN and CDR2 FVKESK. The sample is drawn from a study of cytomegalovirus exposure and HLA in healthy donors. At the level of the study: According to later analysis, the same platform produced the 120 or so validation and several hundred first-cohort repertoires.

Assay: immunoSEQ multiplex PCR; the TCRdb copy retains only in-frame clones and omits some. The profile shows roughly 250,000 clones, roughly 89% of them singletons. What was sequenced was PBMCs. The chain has TRBV14 and TRBJ2-1; 7 bases are a match to TRBD2. This sequence was found in a woman aged 18-30 years in good health and CMV-seronegative. For the CDR3, the DNA is TGTGCCAGCAGCCAAAGTCTACCCGGGAGGAATGAGCAGTTCTTC. It encodes CASSQSLPGRNEQFF.